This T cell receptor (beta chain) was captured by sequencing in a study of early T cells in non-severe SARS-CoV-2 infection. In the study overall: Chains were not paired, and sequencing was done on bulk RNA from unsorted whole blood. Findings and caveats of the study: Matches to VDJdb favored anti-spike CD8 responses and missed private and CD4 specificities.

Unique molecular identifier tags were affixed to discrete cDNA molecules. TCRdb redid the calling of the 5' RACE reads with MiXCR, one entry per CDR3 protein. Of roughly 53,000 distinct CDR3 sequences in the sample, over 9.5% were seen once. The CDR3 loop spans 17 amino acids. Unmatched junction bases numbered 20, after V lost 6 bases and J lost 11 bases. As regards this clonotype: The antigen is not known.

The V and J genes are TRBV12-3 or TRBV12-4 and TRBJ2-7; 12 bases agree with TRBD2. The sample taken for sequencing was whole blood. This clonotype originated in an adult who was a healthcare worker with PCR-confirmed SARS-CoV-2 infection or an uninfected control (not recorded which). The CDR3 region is CASRTSGRLIVGSMKYF. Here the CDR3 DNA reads TGTGCCAGCAGAACTAGCGGGAGGTTAATAGTGGGCTCGATGAAGTACTTC.